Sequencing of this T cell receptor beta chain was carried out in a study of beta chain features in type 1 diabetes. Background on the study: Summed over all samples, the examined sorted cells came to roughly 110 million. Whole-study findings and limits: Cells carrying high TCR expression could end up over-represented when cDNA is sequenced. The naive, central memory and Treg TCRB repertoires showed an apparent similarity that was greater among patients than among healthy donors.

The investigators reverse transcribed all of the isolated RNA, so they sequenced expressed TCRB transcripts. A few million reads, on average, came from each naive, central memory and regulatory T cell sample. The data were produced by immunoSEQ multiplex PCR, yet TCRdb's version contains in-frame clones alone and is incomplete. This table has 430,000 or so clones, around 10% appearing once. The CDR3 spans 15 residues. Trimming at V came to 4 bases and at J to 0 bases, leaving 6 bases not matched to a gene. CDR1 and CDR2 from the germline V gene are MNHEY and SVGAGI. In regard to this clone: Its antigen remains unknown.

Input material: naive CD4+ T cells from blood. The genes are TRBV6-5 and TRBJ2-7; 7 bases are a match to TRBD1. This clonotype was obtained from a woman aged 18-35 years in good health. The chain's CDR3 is CASSFDRASSYEQYF. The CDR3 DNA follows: TGTGCCAGCAGTTTCGACAGGGCAAGCTCCTACGAGCAGTACTTC.